The 4 T cell receptor beta chains below come from one sample, sequenced in a study of tumor-infiltrating lymphocytes in primary liver carcinoma. The study co-extracted DNA and RNA from 20-30 mg of unsorted bulk tissue. The authors made TCR beta cDNA from approximately 500 ng total RNA with a constant-region primer. Libraries of TCR beta came from three nested multiplex PCR rounds with slightly modified ARM-PCR. TRBV1-TRBV30 forward primers and a C-beta reverse primer were used in the first two PCR rounds, which each ran for approximately 10 cycles. TCRdb re-analysed the multiplex PCR reads in MiXCR, keeping a single row per CDR3 protein. Among roughly 40,000 distinct CDR3 sequences listed, approximately 71% were seen once. Sequences were obtained from tumor-adjacent normal liver tissue. These receptors all come from a woman aged 25 to 39 with primary liver carcinoma and hepatitis B virus infection.

The table lists this clonotype with many counts. The V call is TRBV30, the J call TRBJ2-1; TRBD2 aligns across 8 bases. J was trimmed by 6 bases and V by 4 bases; bases with no gene match: 11. The CDR3 spans 15 residues. From germline, CDR1 is GTSNPN and CDR2 SVGIG (reference sequence). The CDR3 coding sequence is TGTGCCTGGACGCCGGGATGGAGCGGGGGCAATGAGCAGTTCTTC. This codes for CAWTPGWSGGNEQFF. The entire variable domain, with the rest obtained from reference TRBV30 and TRBJ2-1, is as follows: SQTIHQWPATLVQPVGSPLSLECTVEGTSNPNLYWYRQAAGRGLQLLFYSVGIGQISSEVPQNLSASRPQDRQFILSSKKLLLSDSGFYLCAWTPGWSGGNEQFFGPGTRLTVL.

This clonotype was detected once. The missing conserved phenylalanine or tryptophan at the end of this CDR3 makes a read error likely. The chain employs TRBV5-1 and TRBJ2-1, with TRBD2 matching 10 bases. J was trimmed by 8 bases and V by 4 bases; bases with no gene match: 9. Per the germline V gene, CDR1 is SGHRS and CDR2 is YFSETQ. The CDR3 is made up of 15 amino acids. The CDR3 nucleotides read TGCGCCAGCAGCCAACAAGCGGGAGGGTGGTATGAGCAGTTCCTC. This codes for CASSQQAGGWYEQFL.

With respect to this clonotype: The junction and the germline gene differ at one end; a read error may be behind it. The genes are TRBV6-1 and TRBJ2-7; D gene uncertain. This CDR3 contains 11 residues. Germline-derived CDR1 and CDR2 are MNHNS and SASEGT. Here the CDR3 reads CTSSDWFVQYF. The CDR3 DNA reads as TGTACCAGTAGTGATTGGTTCGTGCAGTACTTC.

A word on this clonotype: This clone may be a read error of a much larger clone one base away. This chain connects TRBV6-2 or TRBV6-3 to TRBJ2-1; D remains unclear. CDR1 is MNHEY, CDR2 SVGEGT, per germline. This CDR3 region has 13 residues. The CDR3 sequence: CASTSAPYNERFF. The CDR3, as DNA: TGTGCCAGCACCAGTGCGCCATACAATGAGCGGTTCTTC.